This note documents a single T cell receptor beta chain sequence. What it binds is not known. Prepared TCR beta cDNA libraries contained unique molecular identifiers. Input of about 0.9 to 10 million T cells yielded 450,000 to 550,000 cDNA molecules. TCRdb re-called the PCR reads with MiXCR, one entry per CDR3 protein. The table has about 380,000 distinct CDR3 sequences, less than 40% seen once. CDR3 length: 14 amino acids. Looked up from germline, CDR1 is SGHVS and CDR2 is FQNEAQ. V lost 3 bases to trimming and J lost 0 bases, with 9 bases between them. The record originates from a study of post-analysis software for immune sequencing data. Notes on the study in general: Roughly 5 TRBV segments occurring more often in patients than controls included TRBV5-6, TRBV5-1 and TRBV20-1.

The sample taken for sequencing was blood. This TCR was recovered from a girl between 10 and 17 years old with multiple sclerosis. The chain joins TRBV7-8 to TRBJ2-7, with D unresolved. Here the CDR3 reads CASSLPVSSYEQYF. For the CDR3, the DNA is TGTGCCAGCAGCTTGCCTGTGAGCTCCTACGAGCAGTACTTC.